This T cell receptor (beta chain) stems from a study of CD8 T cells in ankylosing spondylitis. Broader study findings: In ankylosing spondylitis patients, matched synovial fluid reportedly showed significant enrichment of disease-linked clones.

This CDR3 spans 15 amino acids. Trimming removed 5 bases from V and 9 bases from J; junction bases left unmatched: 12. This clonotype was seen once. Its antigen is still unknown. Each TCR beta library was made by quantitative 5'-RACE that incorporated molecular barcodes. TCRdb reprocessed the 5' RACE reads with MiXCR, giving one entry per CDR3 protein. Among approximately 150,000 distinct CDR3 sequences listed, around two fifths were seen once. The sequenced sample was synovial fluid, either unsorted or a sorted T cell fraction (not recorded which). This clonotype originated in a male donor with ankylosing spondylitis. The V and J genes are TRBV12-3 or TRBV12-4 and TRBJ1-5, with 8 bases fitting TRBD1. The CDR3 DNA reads TGTGCCAGCAGTAGGACAGGGATGGGTGGGAGGCCCCAGCATTTT. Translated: CASSRTGMGGRPQHF.